The 31 T cell receptor beta chains given below trace back to one sample, sequenced in a study of CD8 T cells in ankylosing spondylitis. Findings and caveats of the study: Eight highly homologous variants made up a TCR beta motif, and this motif appeared characteristic of ankylosing spondylitis blood.

TCRdb processed the 5' RACE reads anew with MiXCR; each CDR3 protein has one entry. This table holds over 700,000 distinct CDR3 sequences, 15% to 20% found once. These TCRs are of unknown antigen specificity. The sample taken for sequencing was blood, either unsorted or a sorted T cell fraction (not recorded which). The receptors were gathered from a male donor with ankylosing spondylitis.

This clonotype was counted only a few times. This chain joins TRBV11-2 and TRBJ2-7; D perhaps matches TRBD2 (6 bases). The CDR3 is 15 residues long. Germline CDR1 is SGHAT and CDR2 is FQNNGV. With 0 bases removed from V and 2 bases from J, the gap between germline ends came to 11 bases. CDR3 region: CASSLDSGQTYEQYF. The CDR3, as DNA: TGTGCCAGCAGCTTAGATAGCGGCCAGACCTACGAGCAGTACTTC.

The J gene is TRBJ1-2, the V gene TRBV20-1; no clear D gene. Trimming took off 1 base at V and 2 bases at J, with 8 bases between the two ends. This CDR3 spans 13 amino acids. Germline loops: CDR1 DFQATT, CDR2 SNEGSKA (reference sequence). CDR3 protein: CSARVPPNYGYTF. As DNA, the CDR3 is TGCAGTGCTAGAGTCCCCCCGAACTATGGCTACACCTTC.

J is TRBJ1-1 and V is TRBV4-3; D not resolved. With 0 bases removed from V and 7 bases from J, the gap between germline ends came to 15 bases. Germline values: CDR1 LGHNA, CDR2 YSLEER. The CDR3 runs 15 residues. The CDR3 is CASSQDIRTSNEAFF. DNA for the CDR3: TGCGCCAGCAGCCAAGATATACGGACCTCAAATGAAGCTTTCTTT.

This chain connects TRBV29-1 to TRBJ1-2; 7 bases map to TRBD1. The length of the CDR3 is 12 residues. V lost 4 bases to trimming and J lost 5 bases; unmatched junction nucleotides: 4. Per the germline V gene, CDR1 is SQVTM and CDR2 is ANQGSEA. The CDR3 spells CSVARGQYGYTF. DNA of the CDR3: TGCAGCGTTGCCCGGGGACAGTATGGCTACACCTTC.

This clonotype appeared many times. The chain joins TRBV12-3 or TRBV12-4 to TRBJ2-1; D tentatively fits TRBD1 or TRBD2 (5 bases each). Trimming shortened V by 7 bases and J by 5 bases, and 15 bases separated the two germline ends. The CDR3 has 14 amino acids. In nucleotides, the CDR3 is TGTGCCAGCACCTCTGGGGGTATCGACAATGAGCAGTTCTTC. It is translated as CASTSGGIDNEQFF.

This clonotype was detected only a few times. The genes are TRBV13 and TRBJ2-1, with TRBD2 identical over 10 bases. Germline CDR1 reads PRHDT; CDR2 reads FYEKMQ (reference sequence). The ends lost 5 bases at V and 0 bases at J; junction bases unmatched: 10. This CDR3 is built from 18 residues. The CDR3 sequence: CASSRPSGGPTSYNEQFF. DNA of the CDR3: TGTGCCAGCAGCCGACCTAGCGGGGGCCCCACCTCCTACAATGAGCAGTTCTTC.

The table lists this clonotype with a few counts. This chain uses TRBV9 with TRBJ2-2; D perhaps matches TRBD1 (6 bases). The germline V gene encodes CDR1 SGDLS and CDR2 YYNGEE. V lost 3 bases and J lost 5, with 11 bases in between. The CDR3 totals 14 residues. The CDR3: CASSAGHQTGELFF. CDR3 bases: TGTGCCAGCAGCGCGGGACACCAAACCGGGGAGCTGTTTTTT.

The genes are TRBV7-2 and TRBJ2-1; TRBD1 matches 10 bases. V lost 2 bases, J lost 6 bases, and 4 bases stayed unmatched. Germline CDR1 is SGHTA and CDR2 is FQGNSA. The CDR3 runs to 15 residues. The CDR3 loop is CASSLLGQGSNEQFF. The CDR3, as DNA: TGTGCCAGCAGCTTATTGGGACAGGGGTCCAATGAGCAGTTCTTC.

The chain couples TRBV12-3 or TRBV12-4 to TRBJ2-7; D is ambiguous. This CDR3 region has 11 residues. V was clipped by 6 bases and J by 6 bases, with 9 bases between them. In nucleotides, the CDR3 is TGTGCCAGCAGACGCGGACCCGAGCAGTACTTC. Protein product: CASRRGPEQYF.

This chain joins TRBV12-3 or TRBV12-4 and TRBJ2-1; TRBD2 matches at 9 bases. V lost 2 bases to trimming and J lost 4 bases; unmatched junction nucleotides: 12. The CDR3 has 18 amino acids. CDR3 DNA sequence: TGTGCCAGCAGTTTATGGGTGTCCCTAGCGGGGCTGTACAATGAGCAGTTCTTC. Its translation is CASSLWVSLAGLYNEQFF.

The rearrangement links TRBV3-1 to TRBJ2-3, with 12 bases matching TRBD2. The CDR3 is 17 amino acids. Germline lookup yields CDR1 LGHDT and CDR2 YNNKEL (reference sequence). The trim removed 4 bases at V and 1 base at J, leaving 6 bases unmatched. The CDR3 DNA is TGTGCCAGCAGCCGCAGACTAGCGGGGGTAGGCACAGATACGCAGTATTTT. This sequence encodes CASSRRLAGVGTDTQYF.

This clonotype was counted a few times. The genes are TRBV6-1 and TRBJ1-6, with D perhaps matching TRBD1 (5 bases). V was clipped by 7 bases and J by 7 bases, with 17 bases between them. This CDR3 spans 15 amino acids. Germline CDR1 MNHNS, CDR2 SASEGT. The CDR3 DNA reads TGTGCCAGCACGAAGCCTGGGGCGGTGAATTCACCCCTCCACTTT. This codes for CASTKPGAVNSPLHF.

The chain joins TRBV5-1 to TRBJ1-2, with D possibly being TRBD1 (5 bases). The CDR3 is 14 amino acids. V shed 5 bases and J shed 4 bases, with 15 bases lying between them. Germline CDR1 and CDR2: SGHRS and YFSETQ. This CDR3 reads CASRGSGGSYGYTF. The CDR3, as DNA: TGCGCCAGCAGGGGCAGCGGGGGGAGCTATGGCTACACCTTC.

This clonotype was seen more than once but under ten times. This chain joins TRBV12-3 or TRBV12-4 and TRBJ1-6; unclear D gene. Between the trimmed V and J ends, which lost 6 bases and 8 bases, there was a span of 11 bases. This CDR3 contains 13 residues. CDR3 sequence: CASRKGGDSPLHF. The CDR3 region has the DNA TGTGCCAGCAGAAAAGGAGGTGATTCACCCCTCCACTTT.

This clonotype was found a few times. The chain recombines TRBV12-3 or TRBV12-4 with TRBJ1-5, with D maybe TRBD1 (6 bases). The CDR3 has 15 amino acids. The germline V and J ends were trimmed by 0 bases and 5 bases, with 11 bases remaining between them. The CDR3 region is CASSLANREDQPQHF. Written as DNA, the CDR3 is TGTGCCAGCAGTTTAGCGAACAGGGAGGATCAGCCCCAGCATTTT.

The chain links TRBV27 to TRBJ2-1; a possible D gene is TRBD2 (6 bases). Germline CDR1 reads MNHEY; CDR2 reads SMNVEV (reference sequence). CDR3 length equals 15 residues. V was pared by 7 bases and J by 6 bases, with 19 bases between. DNA of the CDR3: TGTGCCAGCATCCAAACTAGCATCGGCATCAATGAGCAGTTCTTC. It encodes CASIQTSIGINEQFF.

V usage is TRBV6-1 and J usage is TRBJ2-1; 8 nucleotides agree with TRBD1. This CDR3 spans 16 amino acids. Germline loops: CDR1 MNHNS, CDR2 SASEGT. Trimming at V came to 6 bases and at J to 4 bases, leaving 11 bases not matched to a gene. The CDR3 loop reads CASRSKPGQVYNEQFF. In DNA form, the CDR3 reads TGTGCCAGCAGGTCGAAGCCGGGACAGGTGTACAATGAGCAGTTCTTC.

The chain joins TRBV18 to TRBJ2-1; 9 nucleotides align to TRBD1. The trim removed 6 bases at V and 13 bases at J, leaving 10 bases unmatched. CDR3 length: 13 residues. Germline V lookup: CDR1 KGHSH, CDR2 LQKENI. Here the CDR3 reads CASSPPDRGSQFF. The CDR3 coding sequence is TGTGCCAGCTCCCCTCCTGACAGGGGGTCCCAGTTCTTC.

This rearrangement joins TRBV20-1 to TRBJ2-1, with TRBD2 matching over 8 bases. Germline CDR1 and CDR2: DFQATT and SNEGSKA (reference sequence). CDR3 size: 14 residues. Trimming at V came to 5 bases and at J to 7 bases, leaving 10 bases not matched to a gene. Here the CDR3 reads CSAPRAGGRNEQFF. As DNA, the CDR3 is TGCAGTGCTCCCCGGGCGGGAGGTCGAAATGAGCAGTTCTTC.

The V and J genes are TRBV11-2 and TRBJ2-1, with D perhaps given as TRBD1 or TRBD2 (5 bases each). The V gene's germline CDR1 is SGHAT and CDR2 FQNNGV. The CDR3 loop spans 15 amino acids. V was shortened by 5 bases and J by 5 bases, with 16 bases between the two germline ends. The CDR3 DNA follows: TGTGCCAGCAGCAATCCTGGGGACGGACACAATGAGCAGTTCTTC. Protein product: CASSNPGDGHNEQFF.

The rearrangement joins TRBV5-1 to TRBJ1-2; D is uncertain. This CDR3 comprises 13 residues. Between the trimmed V and J ends, which lost 1 base and 8 bases, there was a span of 12 bases. The germline CDR1 and CDR2 sequences are SGHRS and YFSETQ. The CDR3 region has the DNA TGCGCCAGCAGCTTGCTTGGGGAGCACGGCTACACCTTC. This sequence encodes CASSLLGEHGYTF.

This clonotype has ten or more counts. The V and J genes are TRBV3-1 and TRBJ2-5; 9 nucleotides match TRBD2. The V and J ends lost 4 bases and 2 bases, in that order; junction bases with no gene match: 5. The CDR3 length is 15 residues. Per germline, CDR1 LGHDT and CDR2 YNNKEL (reference sequence). The CDR3 DNA is TGTGCCAGCAGCCCCGGACTAGCGTTACAAGAGACCCAGTACTTC. Residues: CASSPGLALQETQYF.

The chain recombines TRBV20-1 with TRBJ2-2; 10 nucleotides align to TRBD2. Germline values: CDR1 DFQATT, CDR2 SNEGSKA (reference sequence). The CDR3 contains 15 residues. V lost 5 bases, J lost 7 bases, and 10 bases stayed unmatched. The CDR3 sequence is CSARSGRPPGGELFF. The CDR3 coding sequence is TGCAGTGCTCGTAGCGGGAGGCCACCGGGCGGGGAGCTGTTTTTT.

The sample holds many counts of this clonotype. The genes are TRBV10-3 and TRBJ1-2; D is undetermined. The CDR3 has 12 residues. The V end lost 4 bases, the J end lost 6 bases, and 9 bases lay between the germline ends. Germline assignment: CDR1 ENHRY and CDR2 SYGVKD. The CDR3 reads CAISVSNDGYTF. CDR3 nucleotides: TGTGCCATCAGTGTTTCAAATGATGGCTACACCTTC.

The CDR3 DNA reads as TGTGCCAGCTCACCGCGAGGGGGGGTGGGCACTGAAGCTTTCTTT. Translation gives CASSPRGGVGTEAFF. The chain joins TRBV18 to TRBJ1-1; perhaps TRBD1 as D (6 bases). V was shortened by 3 bases and J by 4 bases, with 15 bases between the two germline ends. The CDR3 length is 15 residues. Per the germline V gene, CDR1 is KGHSH and CDR2 is LQKENI. Full variable domain (missing parts from reference TRBV18 and TRBJ1-1): NAGVMQNPRHLVRRRGQEARLRCSPMKGHSHVYWYRQLPEEGLKFMVYLQKENIIDESGMPKERFSAEFPKEGPSILRIQQVVRGDSAAYFCASSPRGGVGTEAFFGQGTRLTVV.

This clonotype was detected only a few times. The genes are TRBV6-1 and TRBJ2-3, with a weak D call TRBD1 (5 bases). This CDR3 contains 15 residues. CDR1 is MNHNS, CDR2 SASEGT, per germline. Trimming removed 2 bases at V and 2 bases at J, with 11 bases between. In DNA, the CDR3 is TGTGCCAGCAGTGAATGGGGCGGACACACAGATACGCAGTATTTT. Protein product: CASSEWGGHTDTQYF.

In this sample, this clonotype turned up many times. The chain links TRBV12-3 or TRBV12-4 to TRBJ2-1, with D perhaps TRBD1 (6 bases). The CDR3 consists of 14 residues. The V end lost 8 bases, the J end lost 4 bases, and 15 bases lay between the germline ends. In DNA, the CDR3 is TGTGCCAGCCTGCCAGACAGGATGTACAATGAGCAGTTCTTC. Residues: CASLPDRMYNEQFF.

The V call is TRBV2, the J call TRBJ2-1, with D possibly being TRBD1 (7 bases). Trimming left V 11 bases short and J 11 bases short, with 31 bases between. The CDR3 has 16 residues. Germline assignment: CDR1 SNHLY and CDR2 FYNNEI. The CDR3 loop is CAGSSRGAGEGGKQFF. CDR3 DNA sequence: TGTGCCGGGAGCTCCAGGGGGGCAGGGGAAGGGGGTAAGCAGTTCTTC.

This clonotype was seen repeatedly, ten times or more. The V and J genes are TRBV28 and TRBJ1-1, with D uncertain. The V gene's germline CDR1 is MDHEN and CDR2 SYDVKM. V was clipped by 5 bases and J by 3 bases, with 10 bases between them. The CDR3 has 13 amino acids. The CDR3 sequence is CASSRGWDTEAFF. CDR3 in DNA: TGTGCCAGCAGTCGGGGATGGGACACTGAAGCTTTCTTT.

There are a few counts of this clonotype. The chain joins TRBV7-2 to TRBJ1-6; D remains ambiguous. The V end lost 0 bases, the J end lost 10 bases, and 10 bases lay between the germline ends. Germline CDR1 is SGHTA and CDR2 is FQGNSA. The CDR3 consists of 14 residues. CDR3 sequence (DNA): TGTGCCAGCAGCTTAGCCCTGATGGGATCACCCCTCCACTTT. Its protein is CASSLALMGSPLHF.

Only a few counts were recorded for this clonotype. This chain connects TRBV6-5 to TRBJ2-7; D uncertain. The V and J ends lost 2 bases and 0 bases respectively, with 8 bases between them. CDR3 length: 14 amino acids. Germline assignment: CDR1 MNHEY and CDR2 SVGAGI. CDR3 DNA sequence: TGTGCCAGCAGTTACGCTGGTCACTCCTACGAGCAGTACTTC. Translation: CASSYAGHSYEQYF.